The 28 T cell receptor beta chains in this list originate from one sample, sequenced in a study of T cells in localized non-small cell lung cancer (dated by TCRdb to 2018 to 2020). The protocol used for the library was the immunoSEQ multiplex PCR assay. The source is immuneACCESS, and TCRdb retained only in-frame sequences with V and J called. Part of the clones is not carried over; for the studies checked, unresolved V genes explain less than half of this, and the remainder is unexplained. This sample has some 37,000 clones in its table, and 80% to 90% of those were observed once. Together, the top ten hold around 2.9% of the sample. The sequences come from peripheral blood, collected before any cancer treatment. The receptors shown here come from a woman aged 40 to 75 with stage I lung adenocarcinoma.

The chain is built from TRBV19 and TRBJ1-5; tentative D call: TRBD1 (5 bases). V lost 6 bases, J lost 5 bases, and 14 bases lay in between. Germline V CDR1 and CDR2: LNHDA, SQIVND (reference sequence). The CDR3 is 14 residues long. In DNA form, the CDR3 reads TGTGCCAGTAGCCCGACAGTGATCGATCAGCCCCAGCATTTT. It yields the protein CASSPTVIDQPQHF.

The CDR3 here is CASSIGQTSGSSYNEQFF. CDR3 nucleotides: TGTGCCAGTAGTATAGGCCAGACTAGCGGTAGCTCCTACAATGAGCAGTTCTTC. The gene calls are TRBV19 and TRBJ2-1, with TRBD2 matching 9 bases. Germline CDR1 reads LNHDA; CDR2 reads SQIVND (reference sequence). V dropped 1 base and J dropped 0; count of bases not matched to a gene: 7. The CDR3 loop spans 18 amino acids.

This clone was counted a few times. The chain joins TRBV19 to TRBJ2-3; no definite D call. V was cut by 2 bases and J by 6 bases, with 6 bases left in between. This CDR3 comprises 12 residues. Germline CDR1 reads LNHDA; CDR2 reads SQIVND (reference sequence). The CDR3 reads CASSIWQDTQYF. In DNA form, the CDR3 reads TGTGCCAGTAGTATATGGCAGGATACGCAGTATTTT.

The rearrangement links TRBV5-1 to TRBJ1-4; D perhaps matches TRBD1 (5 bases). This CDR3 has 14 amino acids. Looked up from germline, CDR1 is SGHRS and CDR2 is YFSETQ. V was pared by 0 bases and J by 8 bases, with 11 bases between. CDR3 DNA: TGCGCCAGCAGCTTGGCAGGGCCCGACGAAAAACTGTTTTTT. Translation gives CASSLAGPDEKLFF. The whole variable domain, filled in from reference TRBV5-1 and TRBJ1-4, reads KAGVTQTPRYLIKTRGQQVTLSCSPISGHRSVSWYQQTPGQGLQFLFEYFSETQRNKGNFPGRFSGRQFSNSRSEMNVSTLELGDSALYLCASSLAGPDEKLFFGSGTQLSVL.

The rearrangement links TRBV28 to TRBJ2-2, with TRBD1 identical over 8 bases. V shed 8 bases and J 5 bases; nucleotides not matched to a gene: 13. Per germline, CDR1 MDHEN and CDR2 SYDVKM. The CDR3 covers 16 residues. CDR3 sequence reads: CASFDRGMVGTGELFF. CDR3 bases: TGTGCCAGCTTCGACAGGGGAATGGTCGGAACCGGGGAGCTGTTTTTT.

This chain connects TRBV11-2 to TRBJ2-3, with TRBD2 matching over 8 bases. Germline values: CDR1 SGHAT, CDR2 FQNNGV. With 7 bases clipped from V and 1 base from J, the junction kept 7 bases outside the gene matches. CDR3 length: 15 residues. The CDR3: CASTGGRPGTDTQYF. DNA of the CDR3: TGTGCCAGCACGGGCGGGAGGCCTGGCACAGATACGCAGTATTTT.

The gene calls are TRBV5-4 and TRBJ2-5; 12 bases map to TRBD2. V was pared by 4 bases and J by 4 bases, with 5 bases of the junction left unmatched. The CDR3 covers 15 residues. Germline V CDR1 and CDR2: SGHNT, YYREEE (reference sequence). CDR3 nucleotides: TGTGCCAGCAGCACGACTAGCGGGAGTGGAGAGACCCAGTACTTC. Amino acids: CASSTTSGSGETQYF.

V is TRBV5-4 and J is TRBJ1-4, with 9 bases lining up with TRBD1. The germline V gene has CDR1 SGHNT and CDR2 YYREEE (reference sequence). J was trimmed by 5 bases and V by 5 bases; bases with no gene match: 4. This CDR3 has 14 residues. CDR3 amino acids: CASSRQGVNEKLFF. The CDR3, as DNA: TGTGCCAGCAGTCGACAGGGGGTAAATGAAAAACTGTTTTTT.

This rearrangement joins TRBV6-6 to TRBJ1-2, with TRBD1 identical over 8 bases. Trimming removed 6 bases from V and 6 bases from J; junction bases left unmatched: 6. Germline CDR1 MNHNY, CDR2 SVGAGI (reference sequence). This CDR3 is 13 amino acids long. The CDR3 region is CASRPTTGDGYTF. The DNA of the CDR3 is TGTGCCAGCAGACCAACGACAGGGGATGGCTACACCTTC.

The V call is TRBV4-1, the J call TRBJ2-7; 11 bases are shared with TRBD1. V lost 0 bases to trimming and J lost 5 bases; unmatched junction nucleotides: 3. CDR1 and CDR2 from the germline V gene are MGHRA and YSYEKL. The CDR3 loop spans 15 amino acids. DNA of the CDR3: TGCGCCAGCAGCCAAGAGGACAGGGGGCCGGACGAGCAGTACTTC. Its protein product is CASSQEDRGPDEQYF.

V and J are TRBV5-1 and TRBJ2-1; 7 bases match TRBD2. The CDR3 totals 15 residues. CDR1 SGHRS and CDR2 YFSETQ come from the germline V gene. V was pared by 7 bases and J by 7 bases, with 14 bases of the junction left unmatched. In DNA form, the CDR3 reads TGCGCCAGCCGTGCAGCTGGACTAGATGGTAATGAGCAGTTCTTC. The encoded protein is CASRAAGLDGNEQFF. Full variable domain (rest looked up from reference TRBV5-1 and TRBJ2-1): KAGVTQTPRYLIKTRGQQVTLSCSPISGHRSVSWYQQTPGQGLQFLFEYFSETQRNKGNFPGRFSGRQFSNSRSEMNVSTLELGDSALYLCASRAAGLDGNEQFFGPGTRLTVL.

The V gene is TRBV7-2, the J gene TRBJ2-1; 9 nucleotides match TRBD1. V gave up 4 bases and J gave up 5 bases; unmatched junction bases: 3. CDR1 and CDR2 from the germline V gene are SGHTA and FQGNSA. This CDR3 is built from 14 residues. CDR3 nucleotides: TGTGCCAGCAGCTCCCGGGACAGGGACAATGAGCAGTTCTTC. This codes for CASSSRDRDNEQFF.

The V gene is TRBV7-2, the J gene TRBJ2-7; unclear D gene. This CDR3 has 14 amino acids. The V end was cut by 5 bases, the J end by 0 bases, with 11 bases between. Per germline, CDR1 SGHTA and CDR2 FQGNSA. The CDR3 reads CASSPQIDSYEQYF. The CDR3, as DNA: TGTGCCAGCAGCCCCCAAATTGACTCCTACGAGCAGTACTTC.

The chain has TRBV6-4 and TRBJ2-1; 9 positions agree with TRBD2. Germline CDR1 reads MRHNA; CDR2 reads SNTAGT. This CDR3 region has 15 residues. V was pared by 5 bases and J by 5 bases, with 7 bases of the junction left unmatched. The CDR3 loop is CASSPVAGANNEQFF. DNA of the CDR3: TGTGCCAGCAGTCCGGTAGCGGGAGCGAACAATGAGCAGTTCTTC.

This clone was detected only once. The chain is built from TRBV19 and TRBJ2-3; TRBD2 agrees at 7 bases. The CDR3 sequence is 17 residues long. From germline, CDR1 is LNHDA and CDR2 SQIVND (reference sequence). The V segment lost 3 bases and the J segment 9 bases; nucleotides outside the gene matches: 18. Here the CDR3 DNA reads TGTGCCAGTAGTATGCGGGGGTTCGGGGGAGCACTGTCAACGCAGTATTTT. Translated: CASSMRGFGGALSTQYF.

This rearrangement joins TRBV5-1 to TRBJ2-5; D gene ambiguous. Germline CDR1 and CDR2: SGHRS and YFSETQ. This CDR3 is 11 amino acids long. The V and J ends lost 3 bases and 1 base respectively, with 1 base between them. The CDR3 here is CASSSQETQYF. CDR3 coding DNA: TGCGCCAGCAGCTCCCAAGAGACCCAGTACTTC.

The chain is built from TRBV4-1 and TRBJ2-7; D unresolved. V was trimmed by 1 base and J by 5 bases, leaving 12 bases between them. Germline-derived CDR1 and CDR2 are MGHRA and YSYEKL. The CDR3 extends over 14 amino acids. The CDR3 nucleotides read TGCGCCAGCAGCCAAGCCTCCCGCGGCAACGAGCAGTACTTC. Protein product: CASSQASRGNEQYF.

In nucleotides, the CDR3 is TGTGCCATCAGTGACGGGCCCCCAGGGGGGAATGAGCAGTTCTTC. Translation: CAISDGPPGGNEQFF. The chain recombines TRBV10-3 with TRBJ2-1; the D gene is possibly TRBD1 (7 bases). This CDR3 spans 15 amino acids. Germline CDR1 ENHRY, CDR2 SYGVKD. The V gene lost 3 bases and the J gene lost 7 bases, with 16 bases spanning the gap.

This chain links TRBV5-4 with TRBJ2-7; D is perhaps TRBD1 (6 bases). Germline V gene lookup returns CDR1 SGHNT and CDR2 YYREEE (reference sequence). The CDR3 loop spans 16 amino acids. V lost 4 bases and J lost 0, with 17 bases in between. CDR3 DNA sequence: TGTGCCAGCAGCGAGAGACAGGTTCCCTTCTCCTACGAGCAGTACTTC. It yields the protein CASSERQVPFSYEQYF.

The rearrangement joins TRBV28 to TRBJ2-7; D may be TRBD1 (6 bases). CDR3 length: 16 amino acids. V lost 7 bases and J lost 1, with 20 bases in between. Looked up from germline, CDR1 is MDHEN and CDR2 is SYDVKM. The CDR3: CASTTNTGIPSYEQYF. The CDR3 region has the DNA TGTGCCAGCACCACGAACACAGGGATCCCATCCTACGAGCAGTACTTC. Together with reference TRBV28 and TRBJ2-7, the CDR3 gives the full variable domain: DVKVTQSSRYLVKRTGEKVFLECVQDMDHENMFWYRQDPGLGLRLIYFSYDVKMKEKGDIPEGYSVSREKKERFSLILESASTNQTSMYLCASTTNTGIPSYEQYFGPGTRLTVT.

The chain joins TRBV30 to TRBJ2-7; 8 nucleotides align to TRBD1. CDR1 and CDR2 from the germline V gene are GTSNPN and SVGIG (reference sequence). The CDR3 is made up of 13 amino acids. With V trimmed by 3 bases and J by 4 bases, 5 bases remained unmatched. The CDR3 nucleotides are TGTGCCTGGAGCCTACAGGGGGTGTACGAGCAGTACTTC. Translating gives CAWSLQGVYEQYF.

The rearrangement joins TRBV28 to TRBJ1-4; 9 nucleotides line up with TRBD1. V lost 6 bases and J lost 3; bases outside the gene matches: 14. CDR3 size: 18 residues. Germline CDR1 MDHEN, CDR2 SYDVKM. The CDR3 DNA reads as TGTGCCAGCAGATCTCCGGGACAGGGTAGCATCGCTAATGAAAAACTGTTTTTT. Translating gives CASRSPGQGSIANEKLFF.

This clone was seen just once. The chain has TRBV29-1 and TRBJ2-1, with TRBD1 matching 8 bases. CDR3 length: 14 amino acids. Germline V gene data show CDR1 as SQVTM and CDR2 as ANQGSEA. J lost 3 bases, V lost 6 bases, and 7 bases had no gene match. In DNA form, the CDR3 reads TGCAGCGTCAACGTCGGACAGGGCTACAATGAGCAGTTCTTC. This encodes CSVNVGQGYNEQFF.

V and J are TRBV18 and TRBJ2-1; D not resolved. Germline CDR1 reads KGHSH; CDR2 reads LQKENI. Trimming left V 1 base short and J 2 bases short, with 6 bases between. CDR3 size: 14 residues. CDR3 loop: CASSPQGTYNEQFF. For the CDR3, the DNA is TGTGCCAGCTCACCACAGGGTACCTACAATGAGCAGTTCTTC.

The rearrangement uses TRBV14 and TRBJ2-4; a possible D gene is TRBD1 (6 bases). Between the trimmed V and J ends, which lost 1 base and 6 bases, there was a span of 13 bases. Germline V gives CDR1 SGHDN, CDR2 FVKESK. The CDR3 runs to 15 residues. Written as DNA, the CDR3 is TGTGCCAGCAGCCAAGGGGGGCTAGCCGGAAACATTCAGTACTTC. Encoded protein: CASSQGGLAGNIQYF.

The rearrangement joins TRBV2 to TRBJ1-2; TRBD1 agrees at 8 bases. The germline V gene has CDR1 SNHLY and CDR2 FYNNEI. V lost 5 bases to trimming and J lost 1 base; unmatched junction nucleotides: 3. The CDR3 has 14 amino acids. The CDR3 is CASSQQGGNYGYTF. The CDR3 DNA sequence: TGTGCCAGCAGTCAACAGGGGGGTAACTATGGCTACACCTTC.

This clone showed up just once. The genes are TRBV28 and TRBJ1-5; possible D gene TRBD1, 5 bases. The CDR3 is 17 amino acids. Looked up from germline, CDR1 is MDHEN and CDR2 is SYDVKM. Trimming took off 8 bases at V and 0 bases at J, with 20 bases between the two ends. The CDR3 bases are TGTGCCAGCGGAAGACTACCAGGGACCGATAGCAATCAGCCCCAGCATTTT. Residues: CASGRLPGTDSNQPQHF. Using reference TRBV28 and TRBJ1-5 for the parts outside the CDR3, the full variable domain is DVKVTQSSRYLVKRTGEKVFLECVQDMDHENMFWYRQDPGLGLRLIYFSYDVKMKEKGDIPEGYSVSREKKERFSLILESASTNQTSMYLCASGRLPGTDSNQPQHFGDGTRLSIL.

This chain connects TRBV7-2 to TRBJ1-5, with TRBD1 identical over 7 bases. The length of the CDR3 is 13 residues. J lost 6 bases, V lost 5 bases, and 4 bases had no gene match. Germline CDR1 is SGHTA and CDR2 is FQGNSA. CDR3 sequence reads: CASSQGGRQPQHF. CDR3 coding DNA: TGTGCCAGCAGCCAGGGGGGACGTCAGCCCCAGCATTTT.